This is a list of T cell receptor beta chains from one sample in a study of vaccination and CD4 T cells after COVID-19. Their antigen targets remain unknown. TCRdb used MiXCR to reprocess the PCR reads, holding one entry per CDR3 protein. The sample includes roughly 10,000 distinct CDR3 sequences, 65% to 75% of them seen just once. The sequencing sample was made of CD4+ T cells from blood, cultured in vitro. All receptors come from a human donor who had recovered from COVID-19. The CDR3 runs from the conserved cysteine through the conserved F or W. The D gene is left open where the match is weak. The size field is filled for only some rows; it gives once, few, many or a size class.

J gene	D gene	clone size	V gene	CDR3 DNA	CDR3 protein
TRBJ2-1	-	-	TRBV6-1	TGTGCCAGCAGCCCCACACGGAATGAGCAGTTCTTC	CASSPTRNEQFF
TRBJ2-1	-	-	TRBV20-1	TGCAGTGCTAGAGATCTCACTCTCATTTTC	CSARDLTLIF
TRBJ1-5	-	-	TRBV7-9	TGTGCCAGCAGCCCCCACCCGGGGCCTAATCAGCCCCAGCATTTT	CASSPHPGPNQPQHF
TRBJ2-7	TRBD2	once	TRBV20-1	TGCAGTGCTAGAGGGACTAGCGGGCGAAGCTCCTACGAGCAGTACTTC	CSARGTSGRSSYEQYF
TRBJ2-7	-	-	TRBV14	TGTGCCAGCAGCCAGCGGGGTGTTTACGAGCAGTACTTC	CASSQRGVYEQYF
TRBJ2-3	TRBD2	-	TRBV7-6	TGTGCCAGCAGCTTAGTGGGCGGGAGGGCCCGGACAGATACGCAGTATTTT	CASSLVGGRARTDTQYF
TRBJ2-7	TRBD1	-	TRBV7-8	TGTGCCAGCAGTCCCCGGGACAGGAACTCCTACGAGCAGTACTTC	CASSPRDRNSYEQYF
TRBJ2-2	TRBD2	-	TRBV7-2	TGTGCCAGCAGCTTAGGGCGTCGGGGGAGGGCCGGGGAGCTGTTTTTT	CASSLGRRGRAGELFF
TRBJ1-1	TRBD1	-	TRBV6-1	TGTGCCAGCAGTGACCGACAGGGTCTGAAGGCTTTCTTT	CASSDRQGLKAFF
TRBJ2-1	TRBD2	-	TRBV20-1	TGCAGTGCTAGAGATTGGGACAAGGGGCTAGCGGGAGTGAATGAGCAGTTCTTC	CSARDWDKGLAGVNEQFF
TRBJ1-6	-	-	TRBV27	TGTGCCAGCAGTTCCCGGCAGTTAAATTCACCCCTCCACTTT	CASSSRQLNSPLHF
TRBJ1-6	TRBD1	-	TRBV19	TGTGCCAGTAGTATGTTACAGGGGGTTTCGAATTCACCCCTCCACTTT	CASSMLQGVSNSPLHF
TRBJ2-7	-	-	TRBV29-1	TGCAGCGTTTATTTCGGGAGCTCCTACGAGCAGTACTTC	CSVYFGSSYEQYF
TRBJ1-5	-	once	TRBV24-1	TGTGCCACCGGGGAGGCGGGCCAGCCCCAGCATTTT	CATGEAGQPQHF
TRBJ2-3	-	-	TRBV9	TGTGCCAGCAGCGTGTCAAGAAGCACAGATACGCAGTATTTT	CASSVSRSTDTQYF
TRBJ1-2	TRBD1	-	TRBV6-1	TGTGCCAGCAGCAAGGACACAGGGGCCTATGGCTACACCTTC	CASSKDTGAYGYTF
TRBJ2-1	-	-	TRBV7-2	TGTGCCAGCAGCCGCCCTACGCCGGGACTTAACAATGAGCAGTTCTTC	CASSRPTPGLNNEQFF
TRBJ1-2	-	-	TRBV29-1	TGCAGCGTTGGGACGGAGCTTTATGGCTACACCTTC	CSVGTELYGYTF
TRBJ2-1	-	-	TRBV24-1	TGTGCCACCAGTGATTTGGTCGGGGGCCCGAGCGGGGATGAGCAGTTCTTC	CATSDLVGGPSGDEQFF
TRBJ1-5	-	-	TRBV7-2	TGTGCCAGCAGCCCACAGGGTGGTCAGCCCCAGCATTTT	CASSPQGGQPQHF
TRBJ1-6	-	-	TRBV7-9	TGTGCCAGCAGCCGTTATACTCTAGGATCACCCCTCCACTTT	CASSRYTLGSPLHF
TRBJ1-6	-	few	TRBV7-2	TGTGCCAGCAGCTCCGTGGGCAGCCTGAATTCACCCCTCCACTTT	CASSSVGSLNSPLHF
TRBJ1-1	TRBD1	once	TRBV28	TGTGCCAGCAGCCTACAGGGGACCTCCCGGGTCGCTTTCTTT	CASSLQGTSRVAFF
TRBJ1-2	TRBD1	-	TRBV7-2	TGTGCCAGCAGCCTTAGTGGCAGTGGGACAGGGTATGGCTACACCTTC	CASSLSGSGTGYGYTF
TRBJ2-5	-	medium-sized	TRBV11-3	TGTGCCAGCAGCTTATTCCGGGCAGAGACCCAGTACTTC	CASSLFRAETQYF
TRBJ1-2	TRBD1	-	TRBV24-1	TGTGCCACCAGTGATTCGACAGGGTACTATGGCTACACCTTC	CATSDSTGYYGYTF
TRBJ2-3	-	-	TRBV6-2/TRBV6-3	TGTGCCAGCAGGCTCTGGCGCGGGGGCACAGATACGCAGTATTTT	CASRLWRGGTDTQYF
TRBJ1-4	-	-	TRBV20-1	TGCAGTGCTAGACCCCCCGGGGGACCTAATGAAAAACTGTTTTTT	CSARPPGGPNEKLFF
TRBJ1-3	TRBD1	-	TRBV11-2	TGTGCCAGCAGCCGACAGGGGATGAGCAACACCATATATTTT	CASSRQGMSNTIYF
TRBJ1-5	TRBD1	medium-sized	TRBV28	TGTGCCAGCAGCACGCGTGACAGGGGGTTGAATCAGCCCCAGCATTTT	CASSTRDRGLNQPQHF
TRBJ2-5	TRBD2	medium-sized	TRBV15	TGTGCCACCAGCAGAGCGCTAGCGGGACCCCAAGAGACCCAGTACTTC	CATSRALAGPQETQYF
TRBJ2-2	-	-	TRBV24-1	TGTGCCACCAGTGATTCCCCCTTAATCAACACCGGGGAGCTGTTTTTT	CATSDSPLINTGELFF
TRBJ1-5	-	-	TRBV20-1	TGCAGTGCTAGAACAGGGTCCAGCAATCAGCCCCAGCATTTT	CSARTGSSNQPQHF
TRBJ2-1	-	-	TRBV20-1	TGCAGTGCAGCCCCAGGGCTCCACCGCTCCTACAATGAGCAGTTCTTC	CSAAPGLHRSYNEQFF
TRBJ1-2	TRBD1	-	TRBV6-5	TGTGCCAGCAGTTACCTGAGTGCAGGGGGTGGCTACACCTTC	CASSYLSAGGGYTF
TRBJ1-2	TRBD1	-	TRBV7-2	TGTGCCAGCAGCCCCGGGACAGGCGAATACTATGGCTACACCTTC	CASSPGTGEYYGYTF
TRBJ1-5	-	-	TRBV30	TGTGCCTGGAGCGCCGACAGCGGCAATCAGCCCCAGCATTTT	CAWSADSGNQPQHF
TRBJ1-5	-	-	TRBV6-2/TRBV6-3	TGTGCCAGCACCCGGGCTAGTAGCAATCAGCCCCAGCATTTT	CASTRASSNQPQHF
TRBJ1-2	TRBD1	few	TRBV20-1	TGCAGTGCATACAGGGGGGGGATGTATGGTGGCTACACCTTC	CSAYRGGMYGGYTF
TRBJ1-2	TRBD1	-	TRBV20-1	TGCAGTGCTATGACAGGGGGCTATGGCTACACCTTC	CSAMTGGYGYTF
TRBJ1-1	TRBD1	-	TRBV29-1	TGCAGCGTTGATCCGGGACAGGGTAGTGAAGCTTTCTTT	CSVDPGQGSEAFF
TRBJ2-2	TRBD1	-	TRBV12-3/TRBV12-4	TGTGCCAGCAGTTTTAGGGGACAGGGAGGGACCGGGGAGCTGTTTTTT	CASSFRGQGGTGELFF
TRBJ1-5	-	-	TRBV20-1	TGCAGTGCCCGAGGGAACAGGGACAATCAGCCCCAGCATTTT	CSARGNRDNQPQHF
TRBJ2-3	TRBD2	large	TRBV20-1	TGCAGTGCCGAGAAGCGGGAGTCCACAGATACGCAGTATTTT	CSAEKRESTDTQYF
TRBJ2-3	TRBD2	-	TRBV6-4	TGTGCCAGCAGTGACCAGTCTAGCGGGAGACCAGATACGCAGTATTTT	CASSDQSSGRPDTQYF
TRBJ2-1	TRBD2	medium-sized	TRBV20-1	TGCAGTGCTAGAATTGGACTAGCGGGATACAATGAGCAGTTCTTC	CSARIGLAGYNEQFF
TRBJ1-5	TRBD1	-	TRBV6-1	TGTGCCAGCAGTGAAGTCTTGACAGGGGGACAGCCCCAGCATTTT	CASSEVLTGGQPQHF
TRBJ2-5	TRBD2	-	TRBV7-3	TGTGCCAGCAGCTTAAAGGGGACTTACATTCGAGCGGGAGTCCCTCTCCCCTCGTCCCAGTACTTC	CASSLKGTYIRAGVPLPSSQYF